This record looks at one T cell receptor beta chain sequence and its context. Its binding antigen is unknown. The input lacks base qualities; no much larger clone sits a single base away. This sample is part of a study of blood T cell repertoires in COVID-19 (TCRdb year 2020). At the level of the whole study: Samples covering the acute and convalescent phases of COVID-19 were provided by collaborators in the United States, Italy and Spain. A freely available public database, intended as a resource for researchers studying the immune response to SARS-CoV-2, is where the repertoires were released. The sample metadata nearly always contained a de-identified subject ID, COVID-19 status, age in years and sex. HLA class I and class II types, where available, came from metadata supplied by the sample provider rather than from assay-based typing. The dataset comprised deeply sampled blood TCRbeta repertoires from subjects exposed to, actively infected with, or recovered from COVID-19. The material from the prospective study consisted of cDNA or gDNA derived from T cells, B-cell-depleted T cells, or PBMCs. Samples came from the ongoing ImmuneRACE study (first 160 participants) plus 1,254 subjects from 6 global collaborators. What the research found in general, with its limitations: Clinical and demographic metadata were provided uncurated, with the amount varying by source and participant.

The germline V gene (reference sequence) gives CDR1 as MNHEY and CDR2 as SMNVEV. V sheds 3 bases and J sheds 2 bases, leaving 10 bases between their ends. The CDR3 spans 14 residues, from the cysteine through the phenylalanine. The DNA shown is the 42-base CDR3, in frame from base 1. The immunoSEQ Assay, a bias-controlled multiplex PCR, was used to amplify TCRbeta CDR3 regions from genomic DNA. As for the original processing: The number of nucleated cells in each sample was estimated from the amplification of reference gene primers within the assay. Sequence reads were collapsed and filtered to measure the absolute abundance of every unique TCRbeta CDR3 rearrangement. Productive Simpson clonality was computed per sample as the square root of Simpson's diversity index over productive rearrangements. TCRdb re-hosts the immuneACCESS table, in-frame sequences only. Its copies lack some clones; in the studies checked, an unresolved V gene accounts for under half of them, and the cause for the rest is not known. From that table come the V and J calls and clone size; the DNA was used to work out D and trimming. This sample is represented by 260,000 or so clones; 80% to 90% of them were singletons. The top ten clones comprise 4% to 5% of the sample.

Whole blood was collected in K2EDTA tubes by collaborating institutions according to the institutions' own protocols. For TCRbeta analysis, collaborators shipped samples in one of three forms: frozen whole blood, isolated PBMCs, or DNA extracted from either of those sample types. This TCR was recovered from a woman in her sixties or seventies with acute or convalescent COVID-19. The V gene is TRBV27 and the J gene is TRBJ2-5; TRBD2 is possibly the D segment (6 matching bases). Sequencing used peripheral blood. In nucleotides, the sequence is TGTGCCAGCAGTTTTGGGGGGAGGCAAGAGACCCAGTACTTC. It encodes CASSFGGRQETQYF.